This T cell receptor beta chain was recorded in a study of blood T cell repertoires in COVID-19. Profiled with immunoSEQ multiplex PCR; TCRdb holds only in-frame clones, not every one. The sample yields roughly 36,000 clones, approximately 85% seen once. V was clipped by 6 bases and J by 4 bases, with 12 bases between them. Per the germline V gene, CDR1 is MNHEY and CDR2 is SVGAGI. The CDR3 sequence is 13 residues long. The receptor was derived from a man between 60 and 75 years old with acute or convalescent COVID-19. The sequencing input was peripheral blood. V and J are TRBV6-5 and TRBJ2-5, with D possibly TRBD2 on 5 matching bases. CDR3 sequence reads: CASSRRRGETQYF. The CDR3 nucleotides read TGTGCCAGCAGCCGCCGACGGGGAGAGACCCAGTACTTC.